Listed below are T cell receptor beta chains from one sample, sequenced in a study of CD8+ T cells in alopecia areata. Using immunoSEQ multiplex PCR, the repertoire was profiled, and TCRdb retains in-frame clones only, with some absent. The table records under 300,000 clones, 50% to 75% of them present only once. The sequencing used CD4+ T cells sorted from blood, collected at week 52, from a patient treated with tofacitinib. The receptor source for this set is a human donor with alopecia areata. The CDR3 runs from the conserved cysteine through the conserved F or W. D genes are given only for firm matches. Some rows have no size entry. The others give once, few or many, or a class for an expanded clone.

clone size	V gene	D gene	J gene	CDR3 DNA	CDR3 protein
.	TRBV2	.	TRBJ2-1	TGTGCCAGCAGAGTGACGGTTAATGAGCAGTTCTTC	CASRVTVNEQFF
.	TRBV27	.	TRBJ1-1	TGTGCCAGCAGTTTATTGATGGAGACTGAAGCTTTCTTT	CASSLLMETEAFF
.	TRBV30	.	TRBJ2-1	TGTGCCTGGACTAGTCGGGGACGGACTCCTTACAATGAGCAGTTCTTC	CAWTSRGRTPYNEQFF
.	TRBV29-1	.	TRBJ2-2	TGCAGCGTTGAAGGCAGTGGGGTGGTCGGGGAGCTGTTTTTT	CSVEGSGVVGELFF
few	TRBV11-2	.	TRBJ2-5	TGTGCCAGCAGCTTTGCTAGCAACCAAGAGACCCAGTACTTC	CASSFASNQETQYF
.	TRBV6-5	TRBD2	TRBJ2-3	TGTGCCAGCGCCCGGGAGGGGGGGTACACAGATACGCAGTATTTT	CASAREGGYTDTQYF
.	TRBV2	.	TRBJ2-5	TGTGCCAGCAGACCGTCCGGGACACGCTCTTTGGAGACCCAGTACTTC	CASRPSGTRSLETQYF
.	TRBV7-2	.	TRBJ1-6	TGTGCCAGCAGCTTAGCTGGGCAGCATAATTCACCCCTCCACTTT	CASSLAGQHNSPLHF
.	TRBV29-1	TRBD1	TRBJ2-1	TGCAGCGTTGATCGCGGTGACAGGGCTTACAATGAGCAGTTCTTC	CSVDRGDRAYNEQFF
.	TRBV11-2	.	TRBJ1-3	TGTGCCAGCAGCCCATGGGGTGGAAACACCATATATTTT	CASSPWGGNTIYF
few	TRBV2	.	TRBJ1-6	TGTGCCAGCAGTGAATTTTCGACAGGATATAATTCACCCCTCCACTTT	CASSEFSTGYNSPLHF
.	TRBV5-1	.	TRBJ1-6	TGCGCCAGCAGCTTGAGCGGGCAGGGGAGGTCACCCCTCCACTTT	CASSLSGQGRSPLHF
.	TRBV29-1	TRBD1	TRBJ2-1	TGCAGCGCACTGGGAGACAGGGATTCTGGCCAGTTCTTC	CSALGDRDSGQFF
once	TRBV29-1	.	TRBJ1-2	TGCAGCGGTGGCGGGGGGGCCCCTGCTAACTATGGCTACACCTTC	CSGGGGAPANYGYTF
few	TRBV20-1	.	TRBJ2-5	TGCAGTGCGATCAGGGGTGAGACCCAGTACTTC	CSAIRGETQYF
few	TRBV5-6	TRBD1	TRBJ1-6	TGTGCCAGCAGCTTGGGGACAGGGGCGACCTATAATTCACCCCTCCACTTT	CASSLGTGATYNSPLHF
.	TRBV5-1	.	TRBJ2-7	TGCGCCAGCAGCGCAACGACAGGAGCCTACGAGCAGTACTTC	CASSATTGAYEQYF
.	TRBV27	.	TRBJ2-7	TGTGCCAGCAGTTTATCAGGTGGACGCTTC	CASSLSGGRF
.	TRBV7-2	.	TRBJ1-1	TGTGCCAGCAGCTTAAACATCCGAGGGGCTGAAGCTTTCTTT	CASSLNIRGAEAFF
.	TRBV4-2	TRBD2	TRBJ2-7	TGTGCCAGCAGCCAAGATAGGACTAGCGGGGTCTGGCAGCAGTACTTC	CASSQDRTSGVWQQYF
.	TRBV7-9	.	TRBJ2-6	TGTGCCAGCAGCCCGACTGGGGCCAACGTCCTGACTTTC	CASSPTGANVLTF
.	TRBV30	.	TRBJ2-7	TGTGCCTGGAGTACCACAGGGCCCAAAGTTTGGCAGTACTTC	CAWSTTGPKVWQYF
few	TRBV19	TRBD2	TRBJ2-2	TGTGCCAGTAGTAAGCCCCCTGCCGGGGGGGCCACCGGGGAGCTGTTTTTT	CASSKPPAGGATGELFF
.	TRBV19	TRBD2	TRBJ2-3	TGTGCCAGTAGTGGGACTAGACTGGCCACAGATACGCAGTATTTT	CASSGTRLATDTQYF
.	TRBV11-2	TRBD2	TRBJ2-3	TGTGCCAGCAACCTAGCGGAGAGCACAGATACGCAGTATTTT	CASNLAESTDTQYF
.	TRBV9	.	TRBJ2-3	TGTGCCAGCAGCGTAGCCGGCGGACCCAAGACAGATACGCAGTATTTT	CASSVAGGPKTDTQYF
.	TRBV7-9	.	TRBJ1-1	TGTGCCAGCAGCTTTGTTGCAGAGAACACTGAAGCTTTCTTT	CASSFVAENTEAFF
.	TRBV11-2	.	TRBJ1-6	TGTGCCAGCAGCTTTGCGGCAGACAATAATTCACCCCTCCACTTT	CASSFAADNNSPLHF
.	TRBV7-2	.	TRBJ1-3	TGTGCCAGCAGCTTAGCAGGGGGGAATGGAAACACCATATATTTT	CASSLAGGNGNTIYF
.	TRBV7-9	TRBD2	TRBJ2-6	TGTGCCACCTCCGGGGGGGAAGTCAACGTCCTGACTTTC	CATSGGEVNVLTF
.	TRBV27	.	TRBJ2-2	TGTGCCAGCAGTTTATCGTACTCCGGGGAGCTGTTTTTT	CASSLSYSGELFF
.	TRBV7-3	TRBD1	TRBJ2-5	TGTGCCAGCAGCTCGGACAGGGGCGGAGGCCAAGAGACCCAGTACTTC	CASSSDRGGGQETQYF
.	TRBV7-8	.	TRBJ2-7	TGTGCCAGCAGCAAGCGTAGAGGACGGCAATCGCCAGAGAGAAAGTACTTC	CASSKRRGRQSPERKYF
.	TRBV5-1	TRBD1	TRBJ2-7	TGCGCCAGCAGCTCAACGCCCTCGGGACAGGGGGCCTACGAGCAGTACTTC	CASSSTPSGQGAYEQYF
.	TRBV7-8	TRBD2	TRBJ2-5	TGTGCCAGCAGCCAGGGACTAGCGGGGGTGTACCAAGAGACCCAGTACTTC	CASSQGLAGVYQETQYF
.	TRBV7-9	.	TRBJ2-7	TGTGCCAGCAGCTTAGTCCAAGCCTACGAGCAGTACTTC	CASSLVQAYEQYF
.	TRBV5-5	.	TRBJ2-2	TGTGCCAGCAGCTTAACAGGCAGGACACCTCACACCGGGGAGCTGTTTTTT	CASSLTGRTPHTGELFF
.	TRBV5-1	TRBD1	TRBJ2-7	TGCGCCAGCAGCTTAGGGCCTCCGGGACAGGGGGCTAGCGAGCAGTACTTC	CASSLGPPGQGASEQYF
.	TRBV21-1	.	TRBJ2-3	TGTGCCAGCAGCGGACAGGGGGCTTTGACAGATACGCAGTATTTT	CASSGQGALTDTQYF
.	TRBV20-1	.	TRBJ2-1	TGCAGTGCTAGCATCTACAATGAGCAGTTCTTC	CSASIYNEQFF
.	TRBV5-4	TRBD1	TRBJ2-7	TGTGCCAGCCGATCGACAGGGAGCTACGAGCAGTACTTC	CASRSTGSYEQYF
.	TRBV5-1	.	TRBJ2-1	TGCGCCAGCAGCTTGGGAGGACTCAATGAGCAGTTCTTC	CASSLGGLNEQFF
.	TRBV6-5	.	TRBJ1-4	TGTGCCAGCAGTTCACCAGATAATGAAAAACTGTTTTTT	CASSSPDNEKLFF
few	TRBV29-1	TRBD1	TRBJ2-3	TGCAGCGTTGTCGGACAGGGGGGATCCTACTCAGATACGCAGTATTTT	CSVVGQGGSYSDTQYF
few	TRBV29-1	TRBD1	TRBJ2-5	TGCAGCGTCCTTAGCGACAGGGGTGGGGAGACCCAGTACTTC	CSVLSDRGGETQYF
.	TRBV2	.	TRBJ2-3	TGTGCCAGCGGCTTTGCGGCCAGAAACACAGATACGCAGTATTTT	CASGFAARNTDTQYF